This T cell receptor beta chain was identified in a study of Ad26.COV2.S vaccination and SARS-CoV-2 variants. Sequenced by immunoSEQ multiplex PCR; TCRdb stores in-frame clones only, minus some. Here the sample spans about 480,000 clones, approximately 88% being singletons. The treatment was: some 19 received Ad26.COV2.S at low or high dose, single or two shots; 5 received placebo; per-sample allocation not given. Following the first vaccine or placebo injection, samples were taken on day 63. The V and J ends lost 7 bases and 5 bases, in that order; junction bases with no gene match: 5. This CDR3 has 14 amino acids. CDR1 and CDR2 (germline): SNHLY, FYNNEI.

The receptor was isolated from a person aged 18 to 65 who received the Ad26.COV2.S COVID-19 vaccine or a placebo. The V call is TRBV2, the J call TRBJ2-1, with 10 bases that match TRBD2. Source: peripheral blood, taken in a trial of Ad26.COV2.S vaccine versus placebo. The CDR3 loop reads CASNGLAVDNEQFF. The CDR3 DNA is TGTGCCAGCAACGGACTAGCGGTGGACAATGAGCAGTTCTTC. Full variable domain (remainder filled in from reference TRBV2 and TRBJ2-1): EPEVTQTPSHQVTQMGQEVILRCVPISNHLYFYWYRQILGQKVEFLVSFYNNEISEKSEIFDDQFSVERPDGSNFTLKIRSTKLEDSAMYFCASNGLAVDNEQFFGPGTRLTVL.